Included here is one T cell receptor (beta chain) sequence, with context. The target antigen is unknown. TCRdb's table, derived via immunoSEQ multiplex PCR, lists solely in-frame clones and lacks some. The repertoire holds millions of clones, with 90% to 95% as singletons. The J segment lost 2 bases and the V segment lost 2 bases, leaving 2 bases of the junction unmatched. Germline values: CDR1 SGHVS, CDR2 FQNEAQ. There are 14 residues in the CDR3. The data belong to a study of shared clonotypes between healthy human individuals. Points from the study as a whole: Non-shared clonotypes displayed generation probabilities falling below those of clonotypes present in all four donors. Shared across several donors were about 4.8% of the naive CD4 clonotypes.

Sequencing used naive CD4+ T cells sorted from blood. Subset: CD45RA+ positively selected. This clonotype originated in a young man in good health. The rearrangement uses TRBV7-8 and TRBJ1-2; 7 bases agree with TRBD1. The CDR3 coding sequence is TGTGCCAGCAGCTTACAACAGGGGAACTATGGCTACACCTTC. Its protein product is CASSLQQGNYGYTF.